This TCR beta chain was sequenced in a study of radiotherapy plus CTLA-4 blockade in lung cancer. With 6 bases removed from V and 10 bases from J, the gap between germline ends came to 3 bases. Germline V CDR1 and CDR2: DFQATT, SNEGSKA (reference sequence). CDR3 length: 8 amino acids. This table comes from immunoSEQ multiplex PCR, and its TCRdb copy is limited to in-frame clones, with some not included. The sample has about 85,000 clones; approximately 86% are singletons. The rearrangement links TRBV20-1 to TRBJ1-4; D is uncertain. The specimen comprised peripheral blood, sampled from a patient treated with radiotherapy plus ipilimumab. The receptor's source is a human donor with non-small cell lung cancer who had a partial response to radiotherapy plus ipilimumab. The CDR3, as DNA: TGCAGTGCCGGAAAACTGTTTTTT. Translated: CSAGKLFF.